This T cell receptor (beta chain) was recovered during a study of shared T cell receptors in the human thymus. Method: immunoSEQ multiplex PCR; TCRdb's copy keeps in-frame clones and lacks some. The sample records roughly 500,000 clones, 75% to 80% being singletons. Per germline, CDR1 SGHTA and CDR2 FQGTGA. CDR3 length: 11 residues. Note on this clone: At one of its ends the junction is not consistent with the germline gene, which may arise from a read error.

The sample was also reused in another study, on human thymus T cells.

The source is a boy younger than two with a congenital heart defect. Sequencing was done on a sample of thymocytes. The chain couples TRBV7-3 to TRBJ1-2, with D unclear. CDR3 DNA: TGTGCCAGCAGCTTATTTCCCCGGGGTGGGTTC. It specifies CASSLFPRGGF.